This T cell receptor beta chain was captured by sequencing in a study of graft-versus-host responses after intestinal transplantation. The table came from immunoSEQ multiplex PCR; TCRdb's copy has only in-frame clones and leaves some out. The profile shows 20,000 to 25,000 clones, roughly 44% of them singletons. About this clone: Just one base apart from a much larger clone, this may be a read error.

V was shortened by 2 bases and J by 2 bases, with 7 bases between the two germline ends. The CDR3 is 13 amino acids. The germline gives CDR1 MNHEY, CDR2 SVGAGI. Responders that carried the CFSE label, about 200,000 of them, were plated with about 200,000 irradiated, violet-dye-labeled stimulator cells. V gene TRBV6-5 combines with J gene TRBJ2-7; D is ambiguous. This clonotype originated in a human patient who was an organ donor for intestinal transplantation. This sample comprised alloreactive CD8+ T cells from a mixed lymphocyte reaction culture, obtained before transplantation. Subset of the sample: CFSE-low proliferating T cells sorted from roughly 6-day pre-transplant mixed lymphocyte reaction (GvH or HvG direction). Here the CDR3 reads CASSYGIAYEQYF. CDR3 in DNA: TGTGCCAGCAGTTACGGGATAGCCTACGAGCAGTACTTC.